The 27 T cell receptor beta chains given below trace back to one sample, sequenced in a study of blood T cells in healthy people across ages. A second roughly 6 to 11 cycle PCR used barcoded and J-beta primers. TCRdb recomputed calls from the 5' RACE reads with MiXCR, one row per CDR3 protein. The sample comprises 1.8 million or so distinct CDR3 sequences, around 40% of which are singletons, and 20% to 25% rests with the top ten. The sequenced material came from blood. The receptors derive from a human donor in good health.

The V call is TRBV4-3, the J call TRBJ1-5; D gene uncertain. The CDR3 covers 14 residues. V dropped 1 base and J dropped 6 bases, with 10 bases sitting between them. Germline V gives CDR1 LGHNA, CDR2 YSLEER. As DNA, the CDR3 is TGCGCCAGCAGCCAAGGTATGGGAGCTCAGCCCCAGCATTTT. Amino acid sequence: CASSQGMGAQPQHF.

This chain connects TRBV7-2 to TRBJ2-5; tentatively, D is TRBD1 or TRBD2 (5 bases each). The CDR3 length is 13 residues. The V and J ends lost 2 bases and 11 bases respectively, with 15 bases between them. Germline V gene lookup returns CDR1 SGHTA and CDR2 FQGNSA. In nucleotides, the CDR3 is TGTGCCAGCAGCTTATGGGGGAACCATGAGCAGTACTTC. This codes for CASSLWGNHEQYF. The variable domain in full, with the rest retrieved from reference TRBV7-2 and TRBJ2-5, is GAGVSQSPSNKVTEKGKDVELRCDPISGHTALYWYRQSLGQGLEFLIYFQGNSAPDKSGLPSDRFSAERTGGSVSTLTIQRTQQEDSAVYLCASSLWGNHEQYFGPGTRLLVL.

The sample holds one count of this clonotype. The chain joins TRBV30 to TRBJ2-3; unclear D gene. Germline values: CDR1 GTSNPN, CDR2 SVGIG (reference sequence). Trimming took 3 bases from V and 2 from J, leaving 6 bases between them. The CDR3 has 12 amino acids. The CDR3 DNA reads TGTGCCTGGAGCCCCCCCACAGATACGCAGTATTTT. Its translation: CAWSPPTDTQYF.

This clonotype was found a few times. V gene TRBV12-3 or TRBV12-4 combines with J gene TRBJ2-3; D gene uncertain. This CDR3 has 12 residues. V lost 7 bases to trimming and J lost 4 bases, with 9 bases between them. The CDR3 DNA sequence: TGTGCCAGCACCCTCTACCCAGATACGCAGTATTTT. It specifies CASTLYPDTQYF.

V is TRBV29-1 and J is TRBJ1-2; D is unclear. V lost 2 bases and J 5 bases, leaving 12 bases between the germline ends. This CDR3 contains 13 residues. CDR1 and CDR2 from the germline V gene are SQVTM and ANQGSEA. The CDR3 nucleotides are TGCAGCGTTGAACCCCGGGATTCTTATGGCTACACCTTC. This encodes CSVEPRDSYGYTF.

This clonotype has just a few counts. The gene calls are TRBV6-2 or TRBV6-3 and TRBJ2-7; possible D gene TRBD1, 5 bases. Germline V CDR1 and CDR2: MNHEY, SVGEGT. V lost 5 bases, J lost 1 base, and 21 bases lay in between. The CDR3 covers 17 residues. The CDR3 DNA reads as TGTGCCAGCAGTGCGCTGGGGCTCCTTTTTGGATCCTACGAGCAGTACTTC. It codes for CASSALGLLFGSYEQYF.

The chain has TRBV29-1 and TRBJ2-1, with a weak D call TRBD1 (6 bases). There are 13 residues in the CDR3. V was clipped by 6 bases and J by 6 bases, with 15 bases between them. Germline V CDR1 and CDR2: SQVTM, ANQGSEA. The CDR3 sequence is CSVEDSLINEQFF. DNA for the CDR3: TGCAGCGTGGAGGACAGTCTGATCAATGAGCAGTTCTTC.

The genes are TRBV4-2 and TRBJ1-1; possibly TRBD1 for D (5 bases). The CDR3 is 17 residues long. Trimming left V 1 base short and J 0 bases short, with 15 bases between. Per the germline V gene, CDR1 is LGHNA and CDR2 is YNFKEQ. CDR3 amino acids: CASSQGMGVQMNTEAFF. The CDR3 DNA reads as TGTGCCAGCAGCCAAGGCATGGGGGTACAGATGAACACTGAAGCTTTCTTT.

V is TRBV20-1 and J is TRBJ2-1, with D perhaps TRBD2 (5 bases). The V gene lost 0 bases and the J gene lost 1 base, with 22 bases spanning the gap. This CDR3 contains 19 residues. CDR1 and CDR2 (germline): DFQATT, SNEGSKA (reference sequence). The CDR3 nucleotides are TGCAGTGCTAGAGATCTGTCCCCGGACCCAAGGAGGTCCTACAATGAGCAGTTCTTC. Its translation is CSARDLSPDPRRSYNEQFF.

CDR3 DNA: TGTGCCAGCAGTTACCTCGACGGAAATGAGCAGTTCTTC. Translation: CASSYLDGNEQFF. The rearrangement joins TRBV6-5 to TRBJ2-1; D is unclear. CDR1 is MNHEY and CDR2 is SVGAGI in the germline V gene. Trimming shortened V by 2 bases and J by 7 bases, and 9 bases separated the two germline ends. The CDR3 contains 13 residues.

Only a few counts were recorded for this clonotype. The chain employs TRBV20-1 and TRBJ2-7; no firm D call. Germline CDR1 reads DFQATT; CDR2 reads SNEGSKA (reference sequence). This CDR3 spans 15 amino acids. V was shortened by 6 bases and J by 6 bases, with 24 bases between the two germline ends. The CDR3 nucleotides are TGCAGTGCCCCCCACGGTCTCCCTTATTCGGGCGAGCAGTACTTC. It is translated as CSAPHGLPYSGEQYF.

The chain couples TRBV6-1 to TRBJ2-3, with a tentative D call TRBD2 (7 bases). CDR3 length equals 12 residues. Trimming removed 6 bases at V and 6 bases at J, with 10 bases between. Germline V gives CDR1 MNHNS, CDR2 SASEGT. The CDR3 DNA reads TGTGCCAGCAGAGGGGGGGTGGATACGCAGTATTTT. It translates to CASRGGVDTQYF.

This sequence joins TRBV4-3 and TRBJ1-5; D is undetermined. Trimming stripped 2 bases from V and 2 bases from J, with 16 bases between. CDR3 length: 17 amino acids. Germline CDR1 reads LGHNA; CDR2 reads YSLEER. The CDR3 here is CASSQRLGEAGNQPQHF. CDR3 in DNA: TGCGCCAGCAGCCAACGTCTTGGCGAAGCTGGCAATCAGCCCCAGCATTTT.

The V gene is TRBV30, the J gene TRBJ1-5; possible D gene TRBD1, 5 bases. The CDR3 covers 13 residues. V shed 3 bases and J shed 7 bases, with 13 bases lying between them. CDR1 and CDR2 (germline): GTSNPN, SVGIG (reference sequence). DNA for the CDR3: TGTGCCTGGAGGGGGACGGGGAGGCAGCCCCAGCATTTT. It encodes CAWRGTGRQPQHF. The full variable domain, in which reference TRBV30 and TRBJ1-5 provide the parts outside the CDR3, is SQTIHQWPATLVQPVGSPLSLECTVEGTSNPNLYWYRQAAGRGLQLLFYSVGIGQISSEVPQNLSASRPQDRQFILSSKKLLLSDSGFYLCAWRGTGRQPQHFGDGTRLSIL.

The J gene is TRBJ2-1, the V gene TRBV7-2, with D perhaps matching TRBD1 (6 bases). The CDR3 length is 16 residues. CDR1 and CDR2 (germline): SGHTA, FQGNSA. Trimming took off 1 base at V and 6 bases at J, with 16 bases between the two ends. This CDR3 reads CASSLGGTGFFNEQFF. In DNA form, the CDR3 reads TGTGCCAGCAGCTTAGGTGGTACAGGGTTCTTCAATGAGCAGTTCTTC.

In nucleotides, the CDR3 is TGCGCCAGCAGCCCATTCCGGGACAGGGTGACCGGGGAGCTGTTTTTT. Protein product: CASSPFRDRVTGELFF. The chain joins TRBV5-1 to TRBJ2-2, with 9 bases identical to TRBD1. Germline V lookup: CDR1 SGHRS, CDR2 YFSETQ. The CDR3 has 16 amino acids. The V and J ends lost 4 bases and 5 bases, in that order; junction bases with no gene match: 9.

Points on this clonotype: A much bigger clone sits one base away, suggesting this may be a read error. The chain has TRBV7-9 and TRBJ2-1; D call uncertain. Germline lookup yields CDR1 SEHNR and CDR2 FQNEAQ (reference sequence). This CDR3 contains 11 residues. V lost 5 bases to trimming and J lost 10 bases, with 9 bases between them. This chain's CDR3 is CASSNFYEQFF. The CDR3 bases are TGTGCCAGCAGCAATTTCTACGAGCAGTTCTTC.

V gene TRBV28 combines with J gene TRBJ1-2; the match to TRBD1 covers 9 bases. The V gene's germline CDR1 is MDHEN and CDR2 SYDVKM. After removal of 8 bases from V and 5 bases from J, the junction contained 12 bases not matched to a gene. The CDR3 contains 15 residues. CDR3 residues: CASWSGGTGPYGYTF. CDR3 sequence (DNA): TGTGCCAGCTGGAGTGGGGGGACAGGGCCTTATGGCTACACCTTC.

This chain connects TRBV6-1 to TRBJ2-5; perhaps TRBD1 as D (5 bases). TRBJ2-7 explains the end of the DNA better; the J call may be wrong. The CDR3 spans 14 residues. Germline V gene sequence: CDR1 MNHNS, CDR2 SASEGT. In nucleotides, the CDR3 is TGTGCCAGCAGTGATGTCAGGGCAACCTACGAGCAGTACTTC. This encodes CASSDVRATYEQYF.

This clonotype was picked up a small number of times. The chain has TRBV20-1 and TRBJ1-2; D unclear. The CDR3 loop spans 15 amino acids. Trimming removed 1 base at V and 6 bases at J, with 18 bases between. CDR1 and CDR2 from the germline V gene are DFQATT and SNEGSKA (reference sequence). Here the CDR3 DNA reads TGCAGTGCTAGAGTAACAGTTTGGGAAGCCAATGGCTACACCTTC. Translated, it gives CSARVTVWEANGYTF.

This clonotype showed up just a few times. The J gene is TRBJ1-3, the V gene TRBV7-2; 7 nucleotides match TRBD1. Germline values: CDR1 SGHTA, CDR2 FQGNSA. The J segment lost 3 bases and the V segment lost 5 bases, leaving 4 bases of the junction unmatched. The CDR3 consists of 14 residues. The CDR3, as DNA: TGTGCCAGCAGCCAGGGGGATAGTGGAAACACCATATATTTT. Translation: CASSQGDSGNTIYF.

The J gene is TRBJ2-1, the V gene TRBV12-3 or TRBV12-4, with D perhaps matching TRBD2 (5 bases). There are 16 residues in the CDR3. V gave up 3 bases and J gave up 7 bases, with 19 bases separating them. The CDR3 DNA is TGTGCCAGCAGTTTGCGAGGTCAACCTCCGGGGAATGAGCAGTTCTTC. Amino acid sequence: CASSLRGQPPGNEQFF.

V gene TRBV20-1 combines with J gene TRBJ1-1; 12 bases align to TRBD1. This CDR3 is built from 16 residues. CDR1 and CDR2 (germline): DFQATT, SNEGSKA (reference sequence). V was clipped by 3 bases and J by 2 bases; unmatched bases: 7. The CDR3 sequence is CSASSGQGADNTEAFF. The CDR3 DNA reads as TGCAGTGCTAGCTCGGGACAGGGGGCCGATAACACTGAAGCTTTCTTT.

The V and J genes are TRBV3-1 and TRBJ2-3, with D possibly TRBD1 on 6 matching bases. With 9 bases removed from V and 3 bases from J, the gap between germline ends came to 16 bases. Germline values: CDR1 LGHDT, CDR2 YNNKEL (reference sequence). The CDR3 spans 14 residues. Written as DNA, the CDR3 is TGTGCCAGGAAGACAGGATTTGCGACAGATACGCAGTATTTT. Protein: CARKTGFATDTQYF.

This chain joins TRBV11-3 and TRBJ2-1; 8 nucleotides line up with TRBD2. The CDR3 runs 20 residues. Unmatched junction bases numbered 23, after V lost 5 bases and J lost 5 bases. In germline, CDR1 is SGHNT, CDR2 YENEEA. The CDR3 is CASSTHPEAGALFNNNEQFF. In DNA, the CDR3 is TGTGCCAGCAGCACCCATCCAGAAGCGGGGGCCCTCTTCAACAACAATGAGCAGTTCTTC.

The CDR3 DNA reads TGTGCCAGCAGCCACGTACCGGGATCTTCCCTAGGACAGCCCCAGCATTTT. Translating it yields CASSHVPGSSLGQPQHF. The J gene is TRBJ1-5, the V gene TRBV7-8; D is unclear. In germline, CDR1 is SGHVS, CDR2 FQNEAQ. This CDR3 has 17 amino acids. Trimming cost V 5 bases and J 7 bases, with 24 bases left between them.

The V gene is TRBV12-3 or TRBV12-4, the J gene TRBJ1-5; TRBD1 matches at 7 bases. J gave up 4 bases and V 6 bases, and 9 bases lay outside the gene matches. This CDR3 spans 15 amino acids. The CDR3 protein is CASSPGGMVNQPQHF. The CDR3 DNA reads TGTGCCAGCAGCCCAGGGGGAATGGTTAATCAGCCCCAGCATTTT.